The 24 T cell receptor beta chains presented below share a single source sample, sequenced in a study of T cell clonotyping in hematopoietic cell transplantation. TCRdb's copy holds only in-frame clones and misses some; the assay was immunoSEQ multiplex PCR. The repertoire includes more than 55,000 clones, about 93% of them detected once, and 1.5% to 2% sits in the top ten. The sequencing input was peripheral blood mononuclear cells. These TCRs come from a middle-aged man in good health. Some clones in this sample may be carry-over from other donors' samples.

This sequence joins TRBV29-1 and TRBJ1-1; the D gene is possibly TRBD1 (5 bases). Trimming took off 8 bases at V and 0 bases at J, with 10 bases between the two ends. From germline, CDR1 is SQVTM and CDR2 ANQGSEA. The CDR3 totals 12 residues. CDR3 loop: CSIQTVNTEAFF. DNA of the CDR3: TGCAGCATACAGACAGTGAACACTGAAGCTTTCTTT.

The rearrangement joins TRBV28 to TRBJ2-7; 12 bases are shared with TRBD1. After removal of 4 bases from V and 3 bases from J, the junction contained 7 bases not matched to a gene. The length of the CDR3 is 16 residues. Germline CDR1 is MDHEN and CDR2 is SYDVKM. CDR3: CASSSPWDRGRYEQYF. In nucleotides, the CDR3 is TGTGCCAGCAGTTCCCCCTGGGACAGGGGGCGCTACGAGCAGTACTTC.

V is TRBV7-3 and J is TRBJ2-2; no reliable D call. CDR3 length equals 12 residues. The germline gives CDR1 SGHTA, CDR2 FQGTGA. V shed 4 bases and J shed 2 bases, with 2 bases lying between them. CDR3 DNA sequence: TGTGCCAGCAGCTCTAACACCGGGGAGCTGTTTTTT. This encodes CASSSNTGELFF.

The chain employs TRBV4-1 and TRBJ1-3, with 9 bases lining up with TRBD1. Losses at the gene ends were 4 bases for V and 3 bases for J; bases not matched to a gene: 7. In germline, CDR1 is MGHRA, CDR2 YSYEKL. CDR3 size: 16 residues. CDR3 bases: TGCGCCAGCAGCCGCATGGGACAGGGCTATGGAAACACCATATATTTT. Its translation is CASSRMGQGYGNTIYF.

The chain has TRBV30 and TRBJ1-1; D uncertain. The CDR3 length is 13 residues. Trimming left V 0 bases short and J 1 base short, with 6 bases between. Germline V gene lookup returns CDR1 GTSNPN and CDR2 SVGIG (reference sequence). DNA for the CDR3: TGTGCCTGGAGTGTTGGTGAGAACACTGAAGCTTTCTTT. It yields the protein CAWSVGENTEAFF.

The V call is TRBV7-6, the J call TRBJ2-2; 10 positions agree with TRBD1. Germline V gives CDR1 SGHVS, CDR2 FNYEAQ. The junction had 6 bases not matched to a gene; V was cut back by 5 bases and J by 6 bases. The CDR3 is 15 amino acids. The DNA of the CDR3 is TGTGCCAGCAGCCTAGGACAGGGGGGCCCCGGGGAGCTGTTTTTT. Translating gives CASSLGQGGPGELFF.

V is TRBV28 and J is TRBJ2-5; perhaps TRBD2 as D (5 bases). V shed 3 bases and J shed 2 bases, with 19 bases lying between them. The germline V gene has CDR1 MDHEN and CDR2 SYDVKM. The length of the CDR3 is 17 residues. CDR3: CASSFDRDSRLQETQYF. DNA for the CDR3: TGTGCCAGCAGTTTCGACCGGGATTCTAGATTACAAGAGACCCAGTACTTC.

V usage is TRBV28 and J usage is TRBJ1-5; weak D call: TRBD1 (5 bases). The CDR3 has 14 amino acids. V was shortened by 3 bases and J by 6 bases, with 12 bases between the two germline ends. Germline V gene data show CDR1 as MDHEN and CDR2 as SYDVKM. CDR3 region: CASSFGQGGQPQHF. CDR3 nucleotides: TGTGCCAGCAGTTTCGGGCAGGGAGGTCAGCCCCAGCATTTT.

The chain is built from TRBV30 and TRBJ1-2, with 8 bases aligning to TRBD1. There are 15 residues in the CDR3. Germline V gene lookup returns CDR1 GTSNPN and CDR2 SVGIG (reference sequence). Trimming at V came to 3 bases and at J to 8 bases, leaving 14 bases not matched to a gene. CDR3 amino acids: CAWRLLGTGPKGYTF. In DNA form, the CDR3 reads TGTGCCTGGAGACTTCTTGGGACAGGCCCTAAGGGCTACACCTTC. Drawing the rest from reference TRBV30 and TRBJ1-2, the complete variable domain is SQTIHQWPATLVQPVGSPLSLECTVEGTSNPNLYWYRQAAGRGLQLLFYSVGIGQISSEVPQNLSASRPQDRQFILSSKKLLLSDSGFYLCAWRLLGTGPKGYTFGSGTRLTVV.

This clone has only one observation. The chain links TRBV9 to TRBJ2-3; possibly TRBD1 or TRBD2 for D (7 bases each). This CDR3 has 16 residues. Per the germline V gene, CDR1 is SGDLS and CDR2 is YYNGEE. The ends were cut back, 0 bases at V and 2 bases at J, with 13 bases in the middle. The DNA for the CDR3 is TGTGCCAGCAGCGTAGCAGGGGGGGCGACCACAGATACGCAGTATTTT. It encodes CASSVAGGATTDTQYF. Full variable domain (remainder filled in from reference TRBV9 and TRBJ2-3): DSGVTQTPKHLITATGQRVTLRCSPRSGDLSVYWYQQSLDQGLQFLIQYYNGEERAKGNILERFSAQQFPDLHSELNLSSLELGDSALYFCASSVAGGATTDTQYFGPGTRLTVL.

The chain uses TRBV2 and TRBJ1-1; D is unclear. The CDR3 runs to 14 residues. Trimming left V 4 bases short and J 1 base short, with 10 bases between. Germline loops: CDR1 SNHLY, CDR2 FYNNEI. The CDR3 DNA is TGTGCCAGCAGTGTAATGTCGAGGAACACTGAAGCTTTCTTT. Amino acids: CASSVMSRNTEAFF.

The chain joins TRBV6-6 to TRBJ2-2, with no clear D. Per the germline V gene, CDR1 is MNHNY and CDR2 is SVGAGI (reference sequence). V dropped 2 bases and J dropped 0 bases, with 4 bases sitting between them. The CDR3 has 14 residues. CDR3 residues: CASSYRPNTGELFF. DNA for the CDR3: TGTGCCAGCAGTTACCGACCGAACACCGGGGAGCTGTTTTTT.

This clone has only one observation. The chain combines TRBV29-1 with TRBJ1-1, with TRBD1 matching over 8 bases. From germline, CDR1 is SQVTM and CDR2 ANQGSEA. CDR3 length: 14 amino acids. V was clipped by 7 bases and J by 3 bases; unmatched bases: 10. The CDR3 DNA is TGCAGCGCTACAGGGGGGCTCCGTTACACTGAAGCTTTCTTT. This translates into CSATGGLRYTEAFF.

The genes are TRBV6-4 and TRBJ2-3; D may be TRBD1 (5 bases). Germline loops: CDR1 MRHNA, CDR2 SNTAGT. The CDR3 totals 12 residues. The V gene lost 8 bases and the J gene lost 3 bases, with 9 bases spanning the gap. This chain's CDR3 is CASPAGTDTQYF. The DNA for the CDR3 is TGTGCCAGCCCGGCAGGGACAGATACGCAGTATTTT.

The J gene is TRBJ2-5, the V gene TRBV9; TRBD2 aligns across 7 bases. Germline V gives CDR1 SGDLS, CDR2 YYNGEE. The CDR3 has 13 residues. The junction had 8 bases not matched to a gene; V was cut back by 7 bases and J by 5 bases. In DNA, the CDR3 is TGTGCCAGCGGGCGGCTAGCGGAGGAGACCCAGTACTTC. Protein: CASGRLAEETQYF.

This rearrangement joins TRBV19 to TRBJ2-1, with 7 bases fitting TRBD2. V lost 5 bases and J lost 4; bases outside the gene matches: 8. This CDR3 is built from 15 residues. The germline gives CDR1 LNHDA, CDR2 SQIVND (reference sequence). The CDR3 protein is CASSRDPSGYNEQFF. The CDR3 bases are TGTGCCAGTAGTCGGGATCCTAGCGGATACAATGAGCAGTTCTTC.

This clone occurred a few times. The chain links TRBV27 to TRBJ1-2; D is uncertain. Germline CDR1 MNHEY, CDR2 SMNVEV (reference sequence). This CDR3 has 13 amino acids. Trimming pared 0 bases from V and 8 bases from J, leaving 10 bases between. The CDR3 sequence: CASSLSGITGYTF. In DNA form, the CDR3 reads TGTGCCAGCAGTTTATCGGGGATTACGGGCTACACCTTC.

The rearrangement links TRBV7-2 to TRBJ1-2, with TRBD1 matching 10 bases. CDR1 is SGHTA, CDR2 FQGNSA, per germline. CDR3 size: 14 residues. V lost 4 bases, J lost 7 bases, and 6 bases stayed unmatched. CDR3 nucleotide sequence: TGTGCCAGCAGCTCCCCCGGGACAGGGGTTGGCTACACCTTC. Its translation: CASSSPGTGVGYTF. The entire variable domain, with the rest obtained from reference TRBV7-2 and TRBJ1-2, is as follows: GAGVSQSPSNKVTEKGKDVELRCDPISGHTALYWYRQSLGQGLEFLIYFQGNSAPDKSGLPSDRFSAERTGGSVSTLTIQRTQQEDSAVYLCASSSPGTGVGYTFGSGTRLTVV.

This sequence joins TRBV2 and TRBJ1-5; 9 positions agree with TRBD1. Losses at the gene ends were 6 bases for V and 3 bases for J; bases not matched to a gene: 9. The CDR3 contains 16 residues. CDR1 is SNHLY and CDR2 is FYNNEI in the germline V gene. The CDR3 protein is CASSELTGGSNQPQHF. Here the CDR3 DNA reads TGTGCCAGCAGCGAATTGACAGGGGGATCCAATCAGCCCCAGCATTTT.

The genes are TRBV7-2 and TRBJ1-2; D is uncertain. Germline values: CDR1 SGHTA, CDR2 FQGNSA. The V end lost 3 bases, the J end lost 5 bases, and 10 bases lay between the germline ends. CDR3 size: 13 residues. CDR3: CASSFDGSYGYTF. CDR3 nucleotide sequence: TGTGCCAGCAGCTTTGACGGGTCATATGGCTACACCTTC.

The CDR3 here is CAISEGTRGSTNEKLFF. DNA of the CDR3: TGTGCCATCAGTGAGGGGACCAGGGGGTCAACTAATGAAAAACTGTTTTTT. The rearrangement joins TRBV10-3 to TRBJ1-4; 7 nucleotides align to TRBD1. V was pared by 2 bases and J by 0 bases, with 6 bases of the junction left unmatched. This CDR3 contains 17 residues. In germline, CDR1 is ENHRY, CDR2 SYGVKD.

The chain's CDR3 is CASSEGASWNTEAFF. As DNA, the CDR3 is TGTGCCAGCAGCGAGGGGGCGTCGTGGAACACTGAAGCTTTCTTT. The rearrangement links TRBV7-9 to TRBJ1-1, with TRBD1 matching 7 bases. J was trimmed by 1 base and V by 5 bases; bases with no gene match: 7. Germline lookup yields CDR1 SEHNR and CDR2 FQNEAQ (reference sequence). The CDR3 sequence is 15 residues long.

The V call is TRBV27, the J call TRBJ2-1; 13 bases align to TRBD2. Germline CDR1 reads MNHEY; CDR2 reads SMNVEV (reference sequence). This CDR3 has 15 residues. V gave up 5 bases and J gave up 7 bases; unmatched junction bases: 5. The CDR3 nucleotides read TGTGCCAGCAGTATCGGGGGACTAGCGGGGAATGAGCAGTTCTTC. This encodes CASSIGGLAGNEQFF.

The rearrangement uses TRBV5-1 and TRBJ1-6, with D unclear. The V gene's germline CDR1 is SGHRS and CDR2 YFSETQ. The CDR3 runs to 16 residues. V gave up 4 bases and J gave up 0 bases, with 11 bases separating them. CDR3 in amino acids: CASSVDLSSYNSPLHF. In DNA form, the CDR3 reads TGCGCCAGCAGCGTGGACCTGAGCTCCTATAATTCACCCCTCCACTTT. Full variable domain (missing parts from reference TRBV5-1 and TRBJ1-6): KAGVTQTPRYLIKTRGQQVTLSCSPISGHRSVSWYQQTPGQGLQFLFEYFSETQRNKGNFPGRFSGRQFSNSRSEMNVSTLELGDSALYLCASSVDLSSYNSPLHFGNGTRLTVT.